This TCR beta chain was recorded in a study of blood T cell repertoires in COVID-19. Study as a whole: COVID-19 samples collected from the United States, Italy and Spain covered acute and convalescent phases. T cells, B-cell-depleted T cells, or PBMCs provided the cDNA or gDNA that served as material.

This CDR3 has 13 amino acids. CDR1 and CDR2 from the germline V gene are SGHTA and FQGTGA. The ends lost 5 bases at V and 10 bases at J; junction bases unmatched: 7. Per the study methods: The assay estimated nucleated cells by amplifying reference gene primers. Using immunoSEQ multiplex PCR, the repertoire was profiled, and TCRdb retains in-frame clones only, with some absent. V and J calls and clone size are given by that table; D and trimming were obtained from the DNA. This sample has approximately 270,000 clones, with around 89% found just once. The gene calls are TRBV7-3 and TRBJ2-1; TRBD2 agrees at 8 bases. Sequencing was carried out using peripheral blood. The source of this sequence is a man aged 25-40 years with acute or convalescent COVID-19. The CDR3 sequence is CASSLTSVGEQFF. CDR3 nucleotides: TGTGCCAGCAGCCTGACTAGCGTGGGCGAGCAGTTCTTC.